This T cell receptor (beta chain) was captured by sequencing in a study of OX40 agonist ivuxolimab in advanced cancers. Overall study context: Ivuxolimab doses were 0.01, 0.1, 0.3, 1.5, 3 or 10 mg/kg every 2 weeks. Partial responses, seen in three patients, involved one hepatocellular carcinoma and two cutaneous melanomas. Study findings and constraints: Some patients without response likewise showed low normalized clonal expansion.

Measured with immunoSEQ multiplex PCR; TCRdb has only the in-frame clones, and not every one. The repertoire holds under 70,000 clones, with 85% to 90% as singletons. A word on this clone: Its antigen is not known.

The CDR3 sequence is 12 residues long. Germline V lookup: CDR1 MNHEY, CDR2 SMNVEV (reference sequence). V lost 5 bases, J lost 0 bases, and 5 bases lay in between. This TCR was recovered from an adult with an advanced solid tumor such as melanoma, head and neck, liver or kidney cancer. The sequenced sample was CD4+ or CD8+ T cells sorted from blood, obtained in a trial of the OX40 agonist ivuxolimab. The V gene is TRBV27, the J gene TRBJ2-7; no reliable D call. The CDR3 region is CASSDRSYEQYF. The DNA of the CDR3 is TGTGCCAGCAGTGACCGCTCCTACGAGCAGTACTTC.